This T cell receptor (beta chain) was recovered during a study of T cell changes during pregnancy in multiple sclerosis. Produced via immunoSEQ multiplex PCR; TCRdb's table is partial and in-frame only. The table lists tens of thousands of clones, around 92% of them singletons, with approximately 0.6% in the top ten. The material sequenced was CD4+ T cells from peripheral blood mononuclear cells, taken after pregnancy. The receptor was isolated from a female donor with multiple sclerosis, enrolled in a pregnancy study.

The CDR3 DNA is TGTGCCAGCAGCAATCTAGGATCAGGACACCTTAATCAGCCCCAGCATTTT. It specifies CASSNLGSGHLNQPQHF. This chain links TRBV27 with TRBJ1-5, with D possibly matching TRBD1 (5 bases). The V end was cut by 6 bases, the J end by 4 bases, with 22 bases between. Per germline, CDR1 MNHEY and CDR2 SMNVEV (reference sequence). The CDR3 runs 17 residues.